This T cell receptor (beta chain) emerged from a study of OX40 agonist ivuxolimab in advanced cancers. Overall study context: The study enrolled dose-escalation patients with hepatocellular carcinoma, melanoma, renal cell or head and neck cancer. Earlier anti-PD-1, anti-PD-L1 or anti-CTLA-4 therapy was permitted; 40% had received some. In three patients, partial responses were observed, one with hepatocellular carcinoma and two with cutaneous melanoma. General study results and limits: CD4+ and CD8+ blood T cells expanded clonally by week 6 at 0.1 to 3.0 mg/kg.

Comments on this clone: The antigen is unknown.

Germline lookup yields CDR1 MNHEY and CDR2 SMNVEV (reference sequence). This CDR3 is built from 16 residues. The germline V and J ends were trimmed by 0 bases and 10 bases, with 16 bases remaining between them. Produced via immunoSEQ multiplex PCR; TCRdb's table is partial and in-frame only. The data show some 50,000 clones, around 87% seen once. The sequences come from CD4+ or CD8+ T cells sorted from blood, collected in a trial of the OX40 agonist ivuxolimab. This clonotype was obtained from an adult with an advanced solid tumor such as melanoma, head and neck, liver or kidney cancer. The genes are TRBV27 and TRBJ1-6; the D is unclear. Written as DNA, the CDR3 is TGTGCCAGCAGTTTATCCCGGAAGTTACTTAAGTCACCCCTCCACTTT. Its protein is CASSLSRKLLKSPLHF.